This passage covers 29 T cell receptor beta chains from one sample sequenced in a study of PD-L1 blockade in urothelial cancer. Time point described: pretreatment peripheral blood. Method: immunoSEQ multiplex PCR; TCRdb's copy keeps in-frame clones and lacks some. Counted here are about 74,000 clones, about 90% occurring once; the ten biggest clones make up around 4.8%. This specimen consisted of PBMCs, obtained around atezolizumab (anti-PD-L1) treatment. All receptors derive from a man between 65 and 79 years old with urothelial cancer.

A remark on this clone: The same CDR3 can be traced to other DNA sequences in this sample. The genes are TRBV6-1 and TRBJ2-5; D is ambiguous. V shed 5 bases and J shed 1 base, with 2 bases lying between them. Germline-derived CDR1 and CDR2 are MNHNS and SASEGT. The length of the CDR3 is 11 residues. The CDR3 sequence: CASSRQETQYF. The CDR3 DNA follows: TGTGCCAGCAGTCGCCAAGAGACCCAGTACTTC.

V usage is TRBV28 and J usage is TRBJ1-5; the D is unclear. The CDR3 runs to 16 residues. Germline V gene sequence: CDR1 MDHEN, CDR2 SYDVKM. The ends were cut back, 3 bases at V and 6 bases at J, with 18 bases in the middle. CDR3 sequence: CASSLLPRAGSQPQHF. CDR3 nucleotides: TGTGCCAGCAGTTTGTTACCGAGGGCTGGGAGTCAGCCCCAGCATTTT. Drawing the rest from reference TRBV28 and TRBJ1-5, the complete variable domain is DVKVTQSSRYLVKRTGEKVFLECVQDMDHENMFWYRQDPGLGLRLIYFSYDVKMKEKGDIPEGYSVSREKKERFSLILESASTNQTSMYLCASSLLPRAGSQPQHFGDGTRLSIL.

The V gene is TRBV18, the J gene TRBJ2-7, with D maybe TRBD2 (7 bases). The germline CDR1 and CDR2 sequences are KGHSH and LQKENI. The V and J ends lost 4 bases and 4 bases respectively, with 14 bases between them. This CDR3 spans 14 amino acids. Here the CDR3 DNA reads TGTGCCAGCTCACGAACAGGGAGGGAGTACGAGCAGTACTTC. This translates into CASSRTGREYEQYF.

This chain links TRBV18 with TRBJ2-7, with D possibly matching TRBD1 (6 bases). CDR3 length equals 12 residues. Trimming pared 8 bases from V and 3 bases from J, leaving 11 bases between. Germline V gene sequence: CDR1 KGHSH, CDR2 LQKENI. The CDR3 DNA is TGTGCCAGCACGGACAGTTTCTACGAGCAGTACTTC. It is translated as CASTDSFYEQYF.

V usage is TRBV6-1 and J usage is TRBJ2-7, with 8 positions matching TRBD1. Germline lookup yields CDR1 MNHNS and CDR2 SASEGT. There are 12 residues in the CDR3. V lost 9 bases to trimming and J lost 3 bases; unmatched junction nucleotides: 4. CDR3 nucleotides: TGTGCCAGTTCCGGACAGGGCTACGAGCAGTACTTC. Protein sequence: CASSGQGYEQYF.

The CDR3 protein is CASSGRGEAAYEQYF. CDR3 DNA: TGTGCCAGCAGCGGGCGGGGAGAAGCGGCCTACGAGCAGTACTTC. The J gene is TRBJ2-7, the V gene TRBV5-4; D perhaps matches TRBD2 (6 bases). The V end was cut by 4 bases, the J end by 2 bases, with 16 bases between. Germline-derived CDR1 and CDR2 are SGHNT and YYREEE (reference sequence). The CDR3 totals 15 residues.

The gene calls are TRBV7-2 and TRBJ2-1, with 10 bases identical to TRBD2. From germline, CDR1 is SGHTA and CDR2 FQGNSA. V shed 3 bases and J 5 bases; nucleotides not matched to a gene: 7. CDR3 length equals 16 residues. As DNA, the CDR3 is TGTGCCAGCAGCTTTACTCCGGGACTAGCGAACAATGAGCAGTTCTTC. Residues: CASSFTPGLANNEQFF.

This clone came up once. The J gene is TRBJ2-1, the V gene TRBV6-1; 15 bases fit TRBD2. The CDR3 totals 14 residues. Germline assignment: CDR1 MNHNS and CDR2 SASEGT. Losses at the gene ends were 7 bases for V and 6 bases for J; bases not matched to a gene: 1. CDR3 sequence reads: CASKGLAGGNEQFF. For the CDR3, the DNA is TGTGCCAGCAAGGGACTAGCGGGAGGCAATGAGCAGTTCTTC.

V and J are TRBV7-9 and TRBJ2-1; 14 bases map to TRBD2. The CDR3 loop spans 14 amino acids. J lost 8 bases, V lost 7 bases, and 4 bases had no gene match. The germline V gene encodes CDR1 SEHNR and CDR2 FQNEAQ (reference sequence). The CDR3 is CASTGTSGSYEQFF. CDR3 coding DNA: TGTGCCAGCACCGGGACTAGCGGGAGCTATGAGCAGTTCTTC.

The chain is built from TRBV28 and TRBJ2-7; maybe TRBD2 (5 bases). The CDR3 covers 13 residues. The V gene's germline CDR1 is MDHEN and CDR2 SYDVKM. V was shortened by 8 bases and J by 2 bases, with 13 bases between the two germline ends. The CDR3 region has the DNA TGTGCCAGCCTTAGCGTAGTTCCCTACGAGCAGTACTTC. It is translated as CASLSVVPYEQYF.

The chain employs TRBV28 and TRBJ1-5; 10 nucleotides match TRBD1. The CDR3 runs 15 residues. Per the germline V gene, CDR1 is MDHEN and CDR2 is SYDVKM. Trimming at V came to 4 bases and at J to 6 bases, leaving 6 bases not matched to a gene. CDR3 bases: TGTGCCAGCAGTTCAGGACAGGGGGTGGGTCAGCCCCAGCATTTT. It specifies CASSSGQGVGQPQHF.

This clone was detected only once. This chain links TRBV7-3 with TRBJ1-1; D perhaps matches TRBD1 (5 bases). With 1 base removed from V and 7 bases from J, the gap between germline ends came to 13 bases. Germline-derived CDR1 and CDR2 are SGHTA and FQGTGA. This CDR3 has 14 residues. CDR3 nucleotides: TGTGCCAGCAGCTTAATGGCCCGAGACAGTGAAGCTTTCTTT. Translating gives CASSLMARDSEAFF.

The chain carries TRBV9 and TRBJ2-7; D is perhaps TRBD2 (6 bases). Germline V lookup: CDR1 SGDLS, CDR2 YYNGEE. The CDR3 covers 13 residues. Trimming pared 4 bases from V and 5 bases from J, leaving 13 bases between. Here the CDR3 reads CASSPYPGDEQYF. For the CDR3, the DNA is TGTGCCAGCAGCCCTTACCCGGGGGACGAGCAGTACTTC.

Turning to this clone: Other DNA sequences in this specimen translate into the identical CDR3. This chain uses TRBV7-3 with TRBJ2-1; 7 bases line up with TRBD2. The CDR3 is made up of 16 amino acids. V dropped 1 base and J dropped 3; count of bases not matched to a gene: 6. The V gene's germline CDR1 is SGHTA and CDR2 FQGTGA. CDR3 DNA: TGTGCCAGCAGCTTAAGTCTAGCGGCAAGCTACAATGAGCAGTTCTTC. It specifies CASSLSLAASYNEQFF.

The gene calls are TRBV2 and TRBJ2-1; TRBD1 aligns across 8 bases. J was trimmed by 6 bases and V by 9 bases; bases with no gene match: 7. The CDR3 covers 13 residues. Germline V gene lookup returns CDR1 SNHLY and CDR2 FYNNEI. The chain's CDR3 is CASSGTGGNEQFF. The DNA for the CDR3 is TGTGCCAGTTCAGGGACAGGAGGCAATGAGCAGTTCTTC.

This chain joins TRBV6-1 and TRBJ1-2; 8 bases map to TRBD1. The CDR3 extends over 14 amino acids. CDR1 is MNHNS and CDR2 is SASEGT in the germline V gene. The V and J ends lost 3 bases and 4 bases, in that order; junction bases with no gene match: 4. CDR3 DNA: TGTGCCAGCAGTGACAGGGGGCTTTTCTATGGCTACACCTTC. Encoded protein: CASSDRGLFYGYTF.

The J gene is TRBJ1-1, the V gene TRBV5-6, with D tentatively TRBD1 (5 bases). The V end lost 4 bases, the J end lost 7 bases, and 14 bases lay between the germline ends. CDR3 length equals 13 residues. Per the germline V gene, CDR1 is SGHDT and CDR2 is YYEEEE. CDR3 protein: CASSPAGVSEAFF. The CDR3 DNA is TGTGCCAGCAGCCCGGCGGGGGTAAGTGAAGCTTTCTTT.

CDR3 sequence: CASRNPDRAGYTF. The CDR3 nucleotides read TGTGCCAGCCGTAATCCCGACAGGGCGGGCTACACCTTC. V is TRBV27 and J is TRBJ1-2; the match to TRBD1 covers 7 bases. Germline lookup yields CDR1 MNHEY and CDR2 SMNVEV (reference sequence). Trimming removed 8 bases from V and 8 bases from J; junction bases left unmatched: 11. This CDR3 is 13 amino acids long.

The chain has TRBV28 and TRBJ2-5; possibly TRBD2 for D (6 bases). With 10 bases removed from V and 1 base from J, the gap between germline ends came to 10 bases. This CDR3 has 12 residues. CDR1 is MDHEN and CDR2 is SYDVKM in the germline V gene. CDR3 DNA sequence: TGTGCCAACAGGACTATCCAAGAGACCCAGTACTTC. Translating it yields CANRTIQETQYF.

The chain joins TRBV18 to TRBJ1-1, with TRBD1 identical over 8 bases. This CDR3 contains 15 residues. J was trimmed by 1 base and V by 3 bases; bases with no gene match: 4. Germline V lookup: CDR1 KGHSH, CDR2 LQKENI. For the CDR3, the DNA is TGTGCCAGCTCACCGGGACAGGTCCCGAACACTGAAGCTTTCTTT. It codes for CASSPGQVPNTEAFF.

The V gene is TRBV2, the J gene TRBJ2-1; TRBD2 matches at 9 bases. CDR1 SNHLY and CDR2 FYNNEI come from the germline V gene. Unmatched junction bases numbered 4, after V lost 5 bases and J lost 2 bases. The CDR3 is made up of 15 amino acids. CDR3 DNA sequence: TGTGCCAGCAGTAAAATAGCGGGAGCCTACAATGAGCAGTTCTTC. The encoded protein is CASSKIAGAYNEQFF.

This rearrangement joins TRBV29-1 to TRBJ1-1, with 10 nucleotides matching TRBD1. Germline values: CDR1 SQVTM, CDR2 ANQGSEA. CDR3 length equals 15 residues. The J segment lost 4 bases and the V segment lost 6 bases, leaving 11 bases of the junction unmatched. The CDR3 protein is CSVAGQGGPTTEAFF. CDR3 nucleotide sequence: TGCAGCGTCGCAGGACAGGGGGGGCCGACCACTGAAGCTTTCTTT.

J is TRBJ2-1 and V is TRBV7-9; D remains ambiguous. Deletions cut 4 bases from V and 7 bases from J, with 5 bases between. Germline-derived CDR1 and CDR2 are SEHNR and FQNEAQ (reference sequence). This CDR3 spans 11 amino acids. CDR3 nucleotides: TGTGCCAGCAGCTCCCTTAATGAGCAGTTCTTC. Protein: CASSSLNEQFF. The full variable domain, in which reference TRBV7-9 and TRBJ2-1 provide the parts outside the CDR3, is DTGVSQNPRHKITKRGQNVTFRCDPISEHNRLYWYRQTLGQGPEFLTYFQNEAQLEKSRLLSDRFSAERPKGSFSTLEIQRTEQGDSAMYLCASSSLNEQFFGPGTRLTVL.

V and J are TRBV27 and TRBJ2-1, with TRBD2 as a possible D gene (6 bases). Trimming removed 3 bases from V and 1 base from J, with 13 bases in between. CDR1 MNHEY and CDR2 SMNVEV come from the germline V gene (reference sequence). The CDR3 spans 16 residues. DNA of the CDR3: TGTGCCAGCAGTTTCCGGAGGGCCTCGTCCTACAATGAGCAGTTCTTC. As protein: CASSFRRASSYNEQFF.

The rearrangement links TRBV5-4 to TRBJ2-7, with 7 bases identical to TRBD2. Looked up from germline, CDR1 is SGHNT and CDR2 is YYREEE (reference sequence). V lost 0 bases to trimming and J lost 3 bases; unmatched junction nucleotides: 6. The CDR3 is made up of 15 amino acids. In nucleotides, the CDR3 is TGTGCCAGCAGCTTGGGACTAGCCGGCCTCTACGAGCAGTACTTC. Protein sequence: CASSLGLAGLYEQYF.

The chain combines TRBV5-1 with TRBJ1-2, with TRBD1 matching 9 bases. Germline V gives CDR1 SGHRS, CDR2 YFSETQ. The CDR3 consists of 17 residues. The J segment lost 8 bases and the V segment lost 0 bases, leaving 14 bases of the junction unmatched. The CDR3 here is CASSLGGQGIPLYGYTF. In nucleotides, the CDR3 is TGCGCCAGCAGCTTGGGTGGACAGGGGATCCCGCTTTACGGCTACACCTTC.

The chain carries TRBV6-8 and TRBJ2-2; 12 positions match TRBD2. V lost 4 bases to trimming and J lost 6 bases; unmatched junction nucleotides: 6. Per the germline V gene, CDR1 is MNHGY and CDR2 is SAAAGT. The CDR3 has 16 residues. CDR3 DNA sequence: TGTGCCAGCAGTTTCAGGACTAGCGGGACTGCCGGGGAGCTGTTTTTT. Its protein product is CASSFRTSGTAGELFF.

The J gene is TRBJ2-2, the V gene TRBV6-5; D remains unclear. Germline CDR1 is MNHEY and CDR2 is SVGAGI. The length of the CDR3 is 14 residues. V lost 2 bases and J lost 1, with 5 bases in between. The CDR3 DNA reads TGTGCCAGCAGTTACGGCCTGAACACCGGGGAGCTGTTTTTT. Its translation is CASSYGLNTGELFF.

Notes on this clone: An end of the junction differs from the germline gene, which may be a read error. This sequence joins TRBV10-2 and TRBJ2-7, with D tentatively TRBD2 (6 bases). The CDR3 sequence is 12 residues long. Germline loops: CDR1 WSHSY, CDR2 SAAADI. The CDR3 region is CASSHGTSKGNF. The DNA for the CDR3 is TGCGCCAGCAGCCACGGGACTTCCAAAGGAAACTTC.